This T cell receptor beta chain emerged from a study of identical twins. This clonotype appeared a few times. CDR1 is LNHNV, CDR2 YYDKDF, per germline (reference sequence). The V end lost 4 bases, the J end lost 7 bases, and 7 bases lay between the germline ends. CDR3 length: 12 residues. TCRdb used MiXCR to reprocess the 5' RACE reads, holding one entry per CDR3 protein. The sample has about 900,000 distinct CDR3 sequences; about 12% are singletons. The same data also went into a second study, on yellow fever vaccine responses in identical twins.

The chain uses TRBV15 and TRBJ2-2, with unresolved D. The sequence was obtained from a woman aged 18-29 years in good health. Sequencing was performed on PBMCs. The CDR3 DNA reads TGTGCCACCAGCACCTCGGGCGGGGAGCTGTTTTTT. Translation: CATSTSGGELFF.